This TCR beta chain was sequenced during a study of T cell therapy after organ transplantation. Worth noting for this clone: Its specificity is unknown.

Germline CDR1 and CDR2: LGHNA and YNFKEQ. The CDR3 extends over 19 amino acids. The V and J ends lost 4 bases and 6 bases respectively, with 29 bases between them. The protocol was immunoSEQ multiplex PCR, while the TCRdb copy is restricted to in-frame clones and leaves out a portion. The data contain approximately 52,000 clones, roughly 93% of them seen just once; the ten biggest clones take up about 3.1%. The V and J genes are TRBV4-2 and TRBJ2-3; tentatively, D is TRBD2 (5 bases). The sample in question was CD8+ T cells from blood, obtained before autologous CMV-specific T cell therapy. The TCR sequence derives from a human patient who had received a solid organ transplant and had CMV disease. CDR3 region: CASSPMGANVGSHLDTQYF. The CDR3 coding sequence is TGTGCCAGCAGCCCCATGGGCGCCAACGTGGGGAGTCATTTGGATACGCAGTATTTT.